This T cell receptor (beta chain) was found in a study of response to subunit inactivated influenza vaccine. General observations from the study: Every seasonal influenza vaccination brings in few new T cells, the authors suggested.

Of note for this clonotype: Its antigen is still unknown. A much larger clone lies a single base off, so this may be a read error.

The CDR3 covers 12 residues. Germline V gives CDR1 SGHTA, CDR2 FQGNSA. TCRdb itself ran the RT-PCR reads through MiXCR, one entry per CDR3 protein. The data contain 200,000 to 300,000 distinct CDR3 sequences, more than 10% of them singletons. The chain carries TRBV7-2 and TRBJ2-7; TRBD2 might be the D (6 bases). This receptor was obtained from a man between 45 and 60 years old who received an inactivated influenza vaccine. The sample consisted of non-naive T cells sorted from PBMCs, taken less than 15 days before vaccination. The CDR3: CAGSLAVYEQYF. As DNA, the CDR3 is TGTGCCGGCAGCTTAGCGGTCTACGAGCAGTACTTC.